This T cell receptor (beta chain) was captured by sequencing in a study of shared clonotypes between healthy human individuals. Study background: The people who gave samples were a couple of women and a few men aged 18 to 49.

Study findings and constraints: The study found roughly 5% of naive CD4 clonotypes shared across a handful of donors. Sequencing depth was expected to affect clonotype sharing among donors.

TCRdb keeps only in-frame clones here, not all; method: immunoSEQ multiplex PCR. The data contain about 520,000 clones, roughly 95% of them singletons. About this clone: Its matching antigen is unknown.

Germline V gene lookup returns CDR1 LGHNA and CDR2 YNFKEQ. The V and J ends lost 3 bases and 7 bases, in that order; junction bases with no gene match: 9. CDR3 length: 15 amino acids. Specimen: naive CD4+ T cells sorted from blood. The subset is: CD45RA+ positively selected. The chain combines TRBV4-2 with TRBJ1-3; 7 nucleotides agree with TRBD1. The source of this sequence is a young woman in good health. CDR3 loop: CASSQRQGPSNTIYF. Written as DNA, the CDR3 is TGTGCCAGCAGCCAGAGACAGGGCCCCTCGAACACCATATATTTT.